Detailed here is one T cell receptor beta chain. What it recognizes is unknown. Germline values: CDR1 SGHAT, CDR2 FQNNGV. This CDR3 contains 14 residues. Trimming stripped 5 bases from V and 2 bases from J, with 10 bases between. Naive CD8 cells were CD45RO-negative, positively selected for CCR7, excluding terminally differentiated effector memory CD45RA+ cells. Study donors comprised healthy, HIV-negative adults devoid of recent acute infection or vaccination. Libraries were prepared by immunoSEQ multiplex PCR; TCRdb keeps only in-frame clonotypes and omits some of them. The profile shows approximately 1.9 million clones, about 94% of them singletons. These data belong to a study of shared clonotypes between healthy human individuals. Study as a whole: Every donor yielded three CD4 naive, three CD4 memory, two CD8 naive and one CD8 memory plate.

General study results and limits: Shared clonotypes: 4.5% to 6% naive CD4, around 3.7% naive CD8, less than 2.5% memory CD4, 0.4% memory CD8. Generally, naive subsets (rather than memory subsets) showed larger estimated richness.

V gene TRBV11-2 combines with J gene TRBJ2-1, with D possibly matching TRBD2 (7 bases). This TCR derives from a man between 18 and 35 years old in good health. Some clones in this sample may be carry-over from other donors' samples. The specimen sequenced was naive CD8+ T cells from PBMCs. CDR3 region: CASSAGAAYNEQFF. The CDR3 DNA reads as TGTGCCAGCAGCGCGGGGGCGGCCTACAATGAGCAGTTCTTC.